A selection of T cell receptor beta chains follows, all from one sample in a study of regulatory T cells in long-lasting Graves disease. Each CDR3 protein gets one entry after TCRdb re-called the multiplex PCR reads with MiXCR. The sample lists 320,000 or so distinct CDR3 sequences; roughly 18% were seen once. The sample consisted of peripheral blood mononuclear cells (PBMCs), taken at new diagnosis, from a patient treated with antithyroid drugs. The receptors come from a female donor with Graves disease. The conserved cysteine and the conserved F or W are not part of the CDR3 here. The D gene is left open where the match is weak. Part of the rows lack a size; the others show once, few, many or a class for expanded clones.

d_call: TRBD1
v_call: TRBV12-3/TRBV12-4
j_call: TRBJ1-1
clone_size: many
cdr3_aa: ASSPEQGGKNTEAF

d_call: TRBD2
v_call: TRBV11-3
j_call: TRBJ2-1
clone_size: .
cdr3_aa: ASRPSGGRVRVLAGGMDEQF

d_call: .
v_call: TRBV6-1
j_call: TRBJ2-1
clone_size: many
cdr3_aa: ASSTQDNEQF

d_call: .
v_call: TRBV29-1
j_call: TRBJ1-1
clone_size: many
cdr3_aa: SVSQFGTEAF

d_call: .
v_call: TRBV19
j_call: TRBJ1-5
clone_size: many
cdr3_aa: ASTPGWNQPQH

d_call: TRBD1
v_call: TRBV27
j_call: TRBJ2-1
clone_size: .
cdr3_aa: ASSGSGQGFYNEQF

d_call: .
v_call: TRBV5-1
j_call: TRBJ1-2
clone_size: .
cdr3_aa: ASSTEVRGVDDNYGYT

d_call: TRBD2
v_call: TRBV2
j_call: TRBJ2-1
clone_size: .
cdr3_aa: AGRGGRALYNEQF

d_call: .
v_call: TRBV6-1
j_call: TRBJ2-2
clone_size: many
cdr3_aa: ASSPRPEGGELF

d_call: TRBD2
v_call: TRBV28
j_call: TRBJ2-7
clone_size: many
cdr3_aa: ASSSGLAGGPYEQY

d_call: TRBD2
v_call: TRBV11-3
j_call: TRBJ2-5
clone_size: .
cdr3_aa: ASSFGLAGETQY

d_call: .
v_call: TRBV2
j_call: TRBJ1-6
clone_size: .
cdr3_aa: ASSSDKFNSPLH

d_call: .
v_call: TRBV19
j_call: TRBJ2-1
clone_size: many
cdr3_aa: AASASGEVNEQF